This T cell receptor (beta chain) comes out of a study of cytotoxic CD8 clonotypes in ibrutinib-treated CLL. Whole-study context: Included were about 11 relapsed/refractory and roughly 15 treatment-naive patients, of whom about 18 were IGHV unmutated.

Turning to this clone: Its antigen is unknown.

The CDR3 has 15 residues. The trim removed 4 bases at V and 2 bases at J, leaving 7 bases unmatched. CDR1 and CDR2 (germline): SGHNT, YYREEE (reference sequence). General study findings and limits: Stable or contracted on treatment, public clonotypes were also uncommon. At ibrutinib response, clonality increased, and at progression it declined back toward baseline.

Investigators sourced around 2 micrograms of genomic DNA from cryopreserved PBMCs for TCR beta libraries. The data were produced by immunoSEQ multiplex PCR, yet TCRdb's version contains in-frame clones alone and is incomplete. In the table there are tens of thousands of clones, roughly 70% of which are singletons. The V call is TRBV5-4, the J call TRBJ2-7; 9 bases map to TRBD2. This TCR was sampled from a human donor with chronic lymphocytic leukemia. The material sequenced was PBMCs, taken after 12 months of ibrutinib treatment. CDR3 sequence reads: CASSHPTSGAYEQYF. The CDR3 DNA is TGTGCCAGCAGCCATCCGACTAGCGGTGCCTACGAGCAGTACTTC. Looking up the rest from reference TRBV5-4 and TRBJ2-7 gives the full variable domain: ETGVTQSPTHLIKTRGQQVTLRCSSQSGHNTVSWYQQALGQGPQFIFQYYREEENGRGNFPPRFSGLQFPNYSSELNVNALELDDSALYLCASSHPTSGAYEQYFGPGTRLTVT.